The 5 T cell receptor beta chains given below trace back to one sample, sequenced in a study of glioma-infiltrating T cells. Using RNA template, CDR3s of TCR alpha and beta were amplified with iRepertoire arm-PCR. One entry per CDR3 protein, called by TCRdb with MiXCR from the multiplex PCR reads. The data show about 410,000 distinct CDR3 sequences, 41% seen once. Sequencing input: glioma tissue, nonneoplastic brain tissue, or PBMCs (not recorded which). The origin of the receptors is a human donor with low-grade glioma or glioblastoma, undergoing nonglioma brain surgery, or in good health (not recorded which).

V and J are TRBV19 and TRBJ2-1; D might be TRBD1 or TRBD2, each matching 5 bases. The CDR3 extends over 17 amino acids. V lost 6 bases and J lost 3, with 21 bases in between. Germline V gene lookup returns CDR1 LNHDA and CDR2 SQIVND (reference sequence). This chain's CDR3 is CASRNRDPRVRYNEQFF. In DNA, the CDR3 is TGTGCCAGTAGGAACCGGGACCCCAGGGTCCGCTACAATGAGCAGTTCTTC.

Comments on this clonotype: The DNA is left out, because the CDR3 cannot be placed on it with certainty; the CDR3 is given as TCRdb lists it. This chain joins TRBV27 and TRBJ1-2; TRBD1 is taken as the D call from the table, unchecked against the DNA. In germline, CDR1 is MNHEY, CDR2 SMNVEV (reference sequence). The CDR3 has 15 amino acids, counting both end residues. The CDR3 region is CASSSSGQGHYGYTF.

The chain links TRBV20-1 to TRBJ2-7; the match to TRBD2 covers 10 bases. Germline V gene data show CDR1 as DFQATT and CDR2 as SNEGSKA (reference sequence). This CDR3 spans 14 amino acids. Trimming at V came to 6 bases and at J to 3 bases, leaving 8 bases not matched to a gene. This chain's CDR3 is CSADGTSESYEQYF. In DNA form, the CDR3 reads TGCAGTGCCGACGGGACTAGCGAGAGCTACGAGCAGTACTTC.

This clonotype came up once. A much larger clone is a single base away; this may be a read error. The gene calls are TRBV27 and TRBJ1-2; D is uncertain. The CDR3 has 12 amino acids. The germline V gene has CDR1 MNHEY and CDR2 SMNVEV (reference sequence). The CDR3 nucleotides read TGTTCCAGCAGACCCAGTATCTATGGCTACACCTTC. Protein: CSSRPSIYGYTF.

The table lists this clonotype with a few counts. The genes are TRBV28 and TRBJ1-2; the D gene is possibly TRBD1 (6 bases). V shed 6 bases and J shed 4 bases, with 12 bases lying between them. Per germline, CDR1 MDHEN and CDR2 SYDVKM. CDR3 length: 13 residues. The CDR3 nucleotides are TGTGCCAGCAGAGGAACAGGGCTCTATGGCTACACCTTC. This codes for CASRGTGLYGYTF.